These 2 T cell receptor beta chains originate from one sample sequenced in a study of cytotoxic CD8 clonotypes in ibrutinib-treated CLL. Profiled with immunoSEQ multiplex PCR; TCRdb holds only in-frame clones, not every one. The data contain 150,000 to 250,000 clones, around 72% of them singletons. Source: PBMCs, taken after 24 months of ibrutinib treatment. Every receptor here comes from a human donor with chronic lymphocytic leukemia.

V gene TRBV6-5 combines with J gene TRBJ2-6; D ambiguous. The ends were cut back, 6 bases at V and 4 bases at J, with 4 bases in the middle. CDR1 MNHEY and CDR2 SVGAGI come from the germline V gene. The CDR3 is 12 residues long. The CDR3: CASSNGANVLTF. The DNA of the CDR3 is TGTGCCAGCAGCAACGGGGCCAACGTCCTGACTTTC.

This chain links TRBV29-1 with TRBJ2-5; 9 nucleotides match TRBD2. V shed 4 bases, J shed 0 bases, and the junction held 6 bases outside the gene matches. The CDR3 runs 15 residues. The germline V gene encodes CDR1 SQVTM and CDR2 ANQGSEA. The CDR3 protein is CSVAAGTSYQETQYF. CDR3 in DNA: TGCAGCGTTGCGGCCGGGACTAGCTACCAAGAGACCCAGTACTTC.